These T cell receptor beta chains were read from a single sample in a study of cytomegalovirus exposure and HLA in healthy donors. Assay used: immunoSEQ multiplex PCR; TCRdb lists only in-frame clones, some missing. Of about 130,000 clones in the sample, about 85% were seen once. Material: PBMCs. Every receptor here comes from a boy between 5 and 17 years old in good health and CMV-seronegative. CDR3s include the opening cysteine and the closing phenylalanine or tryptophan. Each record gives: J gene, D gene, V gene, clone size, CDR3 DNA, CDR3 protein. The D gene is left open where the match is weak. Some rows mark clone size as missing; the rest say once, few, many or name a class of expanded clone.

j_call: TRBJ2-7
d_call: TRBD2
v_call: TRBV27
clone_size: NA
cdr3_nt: TGTGCCAGCAGTCCGATAGCGGGCACCTACGAGCAGTACTTC
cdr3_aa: CASSPIAGTYEQYF

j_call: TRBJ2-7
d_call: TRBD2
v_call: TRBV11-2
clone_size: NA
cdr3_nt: TGTGCCAGCAGCCTGGGACTAGCGGGGGGGAGAGAGCAGTACTTC
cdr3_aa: CASSLGLAGGREQYF

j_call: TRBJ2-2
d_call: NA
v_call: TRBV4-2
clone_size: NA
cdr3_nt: TGTGCCAGCAGCCAAGCTACGGGGGAGAACACCGGGGAGCTGTTTTTT
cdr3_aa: CASSQATGENTGELFF

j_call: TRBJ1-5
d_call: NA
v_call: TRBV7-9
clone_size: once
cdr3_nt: TGTGCCAGCAGCTCCTGGGGCCAGGAGAGTCAGCCCCAGCATTTT
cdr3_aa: CASSSWGQESQPQHF

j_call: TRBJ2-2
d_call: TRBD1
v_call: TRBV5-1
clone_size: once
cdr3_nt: TGCGCCAGCGCCCACGGACAGGTCGCCGGGGAGCTGTTTTTT
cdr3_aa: CASAHGQVAGELFF

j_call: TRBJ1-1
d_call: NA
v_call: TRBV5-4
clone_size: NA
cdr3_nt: TGTGCCAGCAGCTGGGCCGGGAGGGGACGGACTGAAGCTTTCTTT
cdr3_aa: CASSWAGRGRTEAFF

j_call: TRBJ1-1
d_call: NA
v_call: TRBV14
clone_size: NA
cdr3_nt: TGTGCCAGCAGCTTTACTTCCTGGTTCATGAACACTGAAGCTTTCTTT
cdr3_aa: CASSFTSWFMNTEAFF

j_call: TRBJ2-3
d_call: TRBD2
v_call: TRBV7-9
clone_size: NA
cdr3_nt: TGTGCCAGCAGCCATAGCGGGAGGGACTCGGATACGCAGTATTTT
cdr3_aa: CASSHSGRDSDTQYF

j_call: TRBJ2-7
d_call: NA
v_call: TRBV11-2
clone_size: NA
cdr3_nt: TGTGCCAGCAGCTTAGACAGGCGCAGCTCCTACGAGCAGTACTTC
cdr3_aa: CASSLDRRSSYEQYF

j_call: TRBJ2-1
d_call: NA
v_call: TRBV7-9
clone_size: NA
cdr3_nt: TGTGCCAGCAGCTTAGGGCAGGGTTACAATGAGCAGTTCTTC
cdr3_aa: CASSLGQGYNEQFF

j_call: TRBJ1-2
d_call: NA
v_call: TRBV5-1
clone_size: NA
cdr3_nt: TGCGCCAGCAGCTTGGGGACGGGAGGTAACTATGGCTACCCCTTC
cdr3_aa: CASSLGTGGNYGYPF

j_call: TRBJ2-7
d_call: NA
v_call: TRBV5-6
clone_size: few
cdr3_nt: TGTGCCAGCAGCTTGGGTCGTCGGGAGCAGTACTTC
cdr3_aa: CASSLGRREQYF

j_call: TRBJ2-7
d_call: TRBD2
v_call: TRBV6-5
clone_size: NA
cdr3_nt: TGTGCCAGCAGTTTATCTAGCGGGAGGTTCTCCTACGAGCAGTACTTC
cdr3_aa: CASSLSSGRFSYEQYF

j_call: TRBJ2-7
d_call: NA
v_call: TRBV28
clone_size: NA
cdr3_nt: TGTGCCAGCAGTTTGAGCGGGACAGGTATACACGAGCAGTACTTC
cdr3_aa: CASSLSGTGIHEQYF

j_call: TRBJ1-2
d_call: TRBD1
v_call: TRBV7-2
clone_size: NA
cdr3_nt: TGTGCCAGCAGCCCCGGACAGGGGTATGGCTACACCTTC
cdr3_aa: CASSPGQGYGYTF

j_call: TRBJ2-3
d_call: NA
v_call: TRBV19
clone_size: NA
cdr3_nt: TGTGCCAGTACCACTTGGAAAGACTTTAGCACAGATACGCAGTATTTT
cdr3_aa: CASTTWKDFSTDTQYF

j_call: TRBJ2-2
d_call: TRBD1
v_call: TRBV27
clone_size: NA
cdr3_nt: TGTGCCAGCACGCCAAGGACCAGGGGGCTCACCCCGAACACCGGGGAGCTGTTTTTT
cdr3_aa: CASTPRTRGLTPNTGELFF

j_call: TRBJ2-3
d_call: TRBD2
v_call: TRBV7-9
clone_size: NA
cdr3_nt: TGTGCCAGCAGCAGAAATGCGGGGGGCGGCACAGATACGCAGTATTTT
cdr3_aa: CASSRNAGGGTDTQYF

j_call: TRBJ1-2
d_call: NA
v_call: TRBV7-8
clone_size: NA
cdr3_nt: TGTGCCAGCAGCTTGAGGGGGGGCCCAGCCGATGGCTACACCTTC
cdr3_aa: CASSLRGGPADGYTF

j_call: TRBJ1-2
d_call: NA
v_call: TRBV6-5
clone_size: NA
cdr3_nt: TGTGCCACCTCCAGGGAGGCCAACTATGGCTACACCTTC
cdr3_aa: CATSREANYGYTF

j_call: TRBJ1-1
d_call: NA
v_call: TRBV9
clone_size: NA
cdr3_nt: TGTGCCAGCAGCGCCCGACTATCCCTAACGGCTTTCTTT
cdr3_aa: CASSARLSLTAFF

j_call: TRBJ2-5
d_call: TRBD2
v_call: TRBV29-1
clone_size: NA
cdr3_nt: TGCAGCGTTGGGGGGGGAGGAAAAGAGACCCAGTACTTC
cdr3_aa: CSVGGGGKETQYF

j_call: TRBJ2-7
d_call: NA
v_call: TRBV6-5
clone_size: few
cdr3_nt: TGTGCCAGCAGTCGACAGGTGAGCACCTACGAGCAGTACTTC
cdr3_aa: CASSRQVSTYEQYF

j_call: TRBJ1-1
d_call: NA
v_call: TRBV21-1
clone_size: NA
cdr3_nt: TGTGCCAGCAGCTCTAGGAACATGAACACTGAAGCTTTCTTT
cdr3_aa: CASSSRNMNTEAFF

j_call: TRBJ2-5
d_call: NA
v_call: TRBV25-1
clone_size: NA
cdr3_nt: TGTGCCAGCAGTGAATCCCAACAAGAGACCCAGTACTTC
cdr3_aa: CASSESQQETQYF

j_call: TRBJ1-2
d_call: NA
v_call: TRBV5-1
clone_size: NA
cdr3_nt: TGCGCCAGCAGCTTGTCCGTCGGACAGTTCTATGGCTACCCCTTC
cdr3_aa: CASSLSVGQFYGYPF

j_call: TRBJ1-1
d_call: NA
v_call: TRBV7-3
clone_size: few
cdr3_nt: TGTGCCAGCAGCTTAATTCCGGGGATAGGCACTGAAGCTTTCTTT
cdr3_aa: CASSLIPGIGTEAFF

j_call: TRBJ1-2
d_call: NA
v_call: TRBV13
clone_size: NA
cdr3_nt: TGTGCCAGCAGCTTAGGCCTCGTAGACTATGGCTACACCTTC
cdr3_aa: CASSLGLVDYGYTF

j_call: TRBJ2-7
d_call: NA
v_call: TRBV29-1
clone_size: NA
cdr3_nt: TGCAGCGTTGGAGGTGGGTCCTACGAGCAGTACTTC
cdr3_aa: CSVGGGSYEQYF

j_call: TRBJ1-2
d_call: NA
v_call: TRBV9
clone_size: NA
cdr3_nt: TGTGCCAGCAGCGTAGGAAACAGGGAATATGGCTACACCTTC
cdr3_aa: CASSVGNREYGYTF

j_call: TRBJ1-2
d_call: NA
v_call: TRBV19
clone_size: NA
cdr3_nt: TGTGCCAGTAGTGCATCAGGGTATCCAGAACACTACACCTTC
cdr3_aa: CASSASGYPEHYTF

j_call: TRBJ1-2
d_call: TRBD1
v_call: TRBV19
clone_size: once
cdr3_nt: TGTGCCAGTAGTATAACAGGGGGTACCTATGGCTACACCTTC
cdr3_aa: CASSITGGTYGYTF

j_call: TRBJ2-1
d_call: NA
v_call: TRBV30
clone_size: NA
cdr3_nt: TGTGCACGGAGGATAGAAGGTTACGGGGACAATGAGCAGTTCTTC
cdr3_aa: CARRIEGYGDNEQFF